This TCR beta chain was identified in a study of cytomegalovirus exposure and HLA in healthy donors. The PCR contained 60 Vbeta and 13 Jbeta primers. Original processing methods: A later analysis counted some 87 million unique TCR beta chains, 9.5 million to 12 million shared. Produced via immunoSEQ multiplex PCR; TCRdb's table is partial and in-frame only. V and J calls plus clone size are reproduced from that table; the DNA served to infer D and trimming. The sample contains around 170,000 clones, roughly 76% of which appear only once. The CDR3 is 14 residues long. V was shortened by 4 bases and J by 2 bases, with 11 bases between the two germline ends. Per germline, CDR1 SNHLY and CDR2 FYNNEI. Study-wide results and limits: A further, later analysis showed that HLA-associated TCR beta chains (compared with equally common others) were more clonally expanded. HLA alleles showed associations with 15,000 to 20,000 TCR beta sequences in a later analysis, at a 0.05 false discovery rate.

On this clone itself: The target antigen is unknown.

Sample: PBMCs. This chain connects TRBV2 to TRBJ2-5, with TRBD1 as a possible D gene (6 bases). This sequence was found in a man between 35 and 55 years old in good health and CMV-seropositive. The CDR3 DNA is TGTGCCAGCAGTGCGGGACATCGACAAGAGACCCAGTACTTC. As protein: CASSAGHRQETQYF.